This is a list of T cell receptor beta chains from one sample in a study of identical twins. One entry per CDR3 protein, called by TCRdb with MiXCR from the 5' RACE reads. The sample contains 350,000 to 500,000 distinct CDR3 sequences, 15% to 20% of which appear only once. Sequenced sample: naive T cells sorted from blood. The receptors shown here come from a man aged 45-65 years in good health. Both conserved end residues are part of each CDR3. Each record gives: clone size, D gene, V gene, J gene, CDR3 DNA, CDR3 protein. A D gene is named only where the DNA matches it firmly. Clone size is stated in some rows and not others, as once, few, many or a class when expanded.

>NA|NA|TRBV29-1|TRBJ1-2
TGCAGCGTCCGGGCCCACTATGGCTACACCTTC
CSVRAHYGYTF
>NA|TRBD1|TRBV4-3|TRBJ1-2
TGCGCCAGCAGCCCCCAGGGACAGGGGGCTGTCTATGGCTACACCTTC
CASSPQGQGAVYGYTF
>NA|NA|TRBV20-1|TRBJ1-1
TGCAGTGCTCCACAGGGAGTTGTTGAAGCTTTCTTT
CSAPQGVVEAFF
>few|NA|TRBV12-3/TRBV12-4|TRBJ2-4
TGTGCCAGCAGTTTAAGTTTCCAAGGGGACATTCAGTACTTC
CASSLSFQGDIQYF
>NA|TRBD2|TRBV10-3|TRBJ2-7
TGTGCCATAGGGACTAGCTCCTACGAGCAGTACTTC
CAIGTSSYEQYF
>few|TRBD1|TRBV18|TRBJ1-1
TGTGCCAGCTCACGGCAGGGGGACATGAACACTGAAGCTTTCTTT
CASSRQGDMNTEAFF
>few|NA|TRBV7-9|TRBJ2-1
TGTGCCAGCAGTAAGCTCAATGAGCAGTTCTTC
CASSKLNEQFF
>few|NA|TRBV4-2|TRBJ2-3
TGTGCCAGCAGCCAAGCAGACAGCACAGATACGCAGTATTTT
CASSQADSTDTQYF
>few|TRBD1|TRBV9|TRBJ2-2
TGTGCCAGCACCCCTAGGGACAGCACGAACACCGGGGAGCTGTTTTTT
CASTPRDSTNTGELFF
>few|TRBD2|TRBV20-1|TRBJ2-7
TGCAGTGCTCAAACTAGCGGGACCTCCTACGAGCAGTACTTC
CSAQTSGTSYEQYF
>NA|NA|TRBV10-2|TRBJ2-3
TGCGCCAGCAGCTCGGATGGGGCCCTGGGCACAGATACGCAGTATTTT
CASSSDGALGTDTQYF
>NA|TRBD2|TRBV28|TRBJ2-1
TGTGCCAGCAGTCGGACTAGTGAGCAGTTCTTC
CASSRTSEQFF
>few|NA|TRBV12-3/TRBV12-4|TRBJ2-5
TGTGCCAGCGGACACGGGGACCAAGAGACCCAGTACTTC
CASGHGDQETQYF
>few|NA|TRBV20-1|TRBJ1-5
TGCAGTGCTAGAGAGACCGGCCCCAGGCCCCAGCATTTT
CSARETGPRPQHF
>many|NA|TRBV27|TRBJ2-2
TGTGCCACAGGACAATCCGGGGAGCTGTTTTTT
CATGQSGELFF
>NA|NA|TRBV20-1|TRBJ2-1
TGCAGTGCTACTCTCCCCAGGGTTCCCAGTGAGCAGTTCTTC
CSATLPRVPSEQFF
>many|TRBD2|TRBV20-1|TRBJ2-1
TGCAGCGGCGTCAGGACTAGCAACAATGAGCAGTTCTTC
CSGVRTSNNEQFF
>NA|TRBD2|TRBV11-2|TRBJ2-5
TGTGCCAGCAGCTGGACTAGCGGGAGTTCGGAGACCCAGTACTTC
CASSWTSGSSETQYF